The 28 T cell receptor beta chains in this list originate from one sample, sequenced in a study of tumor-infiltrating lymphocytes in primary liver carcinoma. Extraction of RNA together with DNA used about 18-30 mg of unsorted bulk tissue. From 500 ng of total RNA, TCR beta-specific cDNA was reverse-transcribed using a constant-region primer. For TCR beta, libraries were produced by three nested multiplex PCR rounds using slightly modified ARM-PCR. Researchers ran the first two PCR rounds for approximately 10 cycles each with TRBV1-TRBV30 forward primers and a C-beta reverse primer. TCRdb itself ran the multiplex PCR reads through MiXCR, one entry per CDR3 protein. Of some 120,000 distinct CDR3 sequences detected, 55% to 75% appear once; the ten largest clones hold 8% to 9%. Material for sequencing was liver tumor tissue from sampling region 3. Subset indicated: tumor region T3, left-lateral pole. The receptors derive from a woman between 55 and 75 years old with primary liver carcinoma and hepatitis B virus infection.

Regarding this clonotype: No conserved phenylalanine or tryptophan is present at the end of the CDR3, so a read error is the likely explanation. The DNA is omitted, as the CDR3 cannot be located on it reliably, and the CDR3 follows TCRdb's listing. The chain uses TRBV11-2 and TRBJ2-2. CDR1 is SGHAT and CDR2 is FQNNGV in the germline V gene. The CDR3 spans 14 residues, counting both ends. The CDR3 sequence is CASSLHPNTGELFC.

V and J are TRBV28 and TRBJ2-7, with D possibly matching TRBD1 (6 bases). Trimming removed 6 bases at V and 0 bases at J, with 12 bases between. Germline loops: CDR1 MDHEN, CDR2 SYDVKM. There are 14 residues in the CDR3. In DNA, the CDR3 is TGTGCCAGCAGAAGACAGGACACCTCCTACGAGCAGTACTTC. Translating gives CASRRQDTSYEQYF.

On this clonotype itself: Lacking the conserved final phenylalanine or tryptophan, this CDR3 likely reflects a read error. In nucleotides, the CDR3 is TGTGTCACTCAGTCCAACAATGAGCAGTTCCTC. As protein: CVTQSNNEQFL. The genes are TRBV10-3 and TRBJ2-1; no definite D call. The germline V gene encodes CDR1 ENHRY and CDR2 SYGVKD. The CDR3 has 11 residues.

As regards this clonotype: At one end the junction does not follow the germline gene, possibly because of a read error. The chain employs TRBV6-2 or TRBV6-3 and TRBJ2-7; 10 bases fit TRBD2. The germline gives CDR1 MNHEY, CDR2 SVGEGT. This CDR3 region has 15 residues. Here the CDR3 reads CASRDGTSVPYEQYF. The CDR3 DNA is TGTGCCAGCAGGGACGGGACTAGCGTCCCCTACGAGCAATACTTC.

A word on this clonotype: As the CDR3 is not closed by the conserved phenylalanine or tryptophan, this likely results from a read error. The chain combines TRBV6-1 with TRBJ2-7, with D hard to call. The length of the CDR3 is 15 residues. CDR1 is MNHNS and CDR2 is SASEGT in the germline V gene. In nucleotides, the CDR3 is TGTACCAGCAGTGACCCAGGTAGTAGCTCCTACGAGCAGTACCTC. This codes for CTSSDPGSSSYEQYL.

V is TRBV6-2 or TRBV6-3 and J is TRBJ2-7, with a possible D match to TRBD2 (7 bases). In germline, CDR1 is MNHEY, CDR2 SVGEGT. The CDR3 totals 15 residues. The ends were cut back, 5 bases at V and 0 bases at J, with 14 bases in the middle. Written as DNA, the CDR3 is TGTGCCAGCAGTCGAAGGGGGGGCAACTCCTACGAGCAGTACGTC. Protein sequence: CASSRRGGNSYEQYV.

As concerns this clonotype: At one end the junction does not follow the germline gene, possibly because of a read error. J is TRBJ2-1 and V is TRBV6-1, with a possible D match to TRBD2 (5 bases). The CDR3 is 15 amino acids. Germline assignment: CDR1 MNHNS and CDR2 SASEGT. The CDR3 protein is CASGREAGDYNEHFF. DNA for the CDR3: TGTGCCAGCGGACGAGAGGCGGGTGACTACAATGAGCATTTCTTT.

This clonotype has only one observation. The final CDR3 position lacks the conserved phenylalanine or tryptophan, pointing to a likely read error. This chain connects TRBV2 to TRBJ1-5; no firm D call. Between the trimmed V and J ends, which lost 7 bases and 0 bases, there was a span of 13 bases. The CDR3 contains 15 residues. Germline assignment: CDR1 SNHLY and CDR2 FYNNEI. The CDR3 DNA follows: TGTGCCAGCAATGACGGACGGAATAGCAATCAGCCCCAGCATATT. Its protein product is CASNDGRNSNQPQHI.

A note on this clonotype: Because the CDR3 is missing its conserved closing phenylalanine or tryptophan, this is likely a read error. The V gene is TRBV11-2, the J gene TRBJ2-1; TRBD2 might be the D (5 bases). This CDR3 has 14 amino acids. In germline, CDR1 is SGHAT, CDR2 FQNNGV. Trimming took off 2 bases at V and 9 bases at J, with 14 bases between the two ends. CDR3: CASSLMWEWGEQFL. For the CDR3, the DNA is TGTGCCAGCAGCTTAATGTGGGAGTGGGGTGAGCAGTTCCTC.

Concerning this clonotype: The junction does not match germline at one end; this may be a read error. The CDR3 DNA follows: TGTGCCAGCAGTGGAGAGGTAGCGGACTACATTGAGCAGTTCTTC. Protein product: CASSGEVADYIEQFF. V is TRBV6-1 and J is TRBJ2-1; D is possibly TRBD2 (6 bases). Germline-derived CDR1 and CDR2 are MNHNS and SASEGT. The CDR3 covers 15 residues.

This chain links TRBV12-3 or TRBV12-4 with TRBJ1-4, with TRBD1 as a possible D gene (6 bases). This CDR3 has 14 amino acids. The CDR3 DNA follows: TGTGACAGTAGTCCGCAGGGGCAAGGGGAAAAACTGTTTTTT. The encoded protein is CDSSPQGQGEKLFF.

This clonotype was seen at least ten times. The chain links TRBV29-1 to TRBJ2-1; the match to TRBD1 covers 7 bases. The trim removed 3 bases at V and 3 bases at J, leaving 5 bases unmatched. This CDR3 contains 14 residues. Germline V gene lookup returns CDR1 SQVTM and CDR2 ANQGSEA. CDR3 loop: CSVEKDRNYNEQFF. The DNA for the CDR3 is TGCAGCGTTGAGAAGGACAGGAACTACAATGAGCAGTTCTTC.

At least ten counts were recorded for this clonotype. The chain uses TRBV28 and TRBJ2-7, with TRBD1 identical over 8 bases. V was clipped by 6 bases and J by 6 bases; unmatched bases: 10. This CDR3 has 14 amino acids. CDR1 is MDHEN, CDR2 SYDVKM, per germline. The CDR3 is CASSPTGVWFEQYF. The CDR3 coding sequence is TGTGCCAGCAGCCCGACAGGGGTTTGGTTCGAGCAGTACTTC.

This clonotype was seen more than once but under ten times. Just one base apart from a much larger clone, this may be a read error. The DNA for the CDR3 is TGTACCAGCACCCCCGGCGGGAGGGCCGTAATCAATGAGCAGTTCTTC. Translating it yields CTSTPGGRAVINEQFF. J is TRBJ2-1 and V is TRBV6-6; 9 nucleotides agree with TRBD2. The CDR3 runs 16 residues. Looked up from germline, CDR1 is MNHNY and CDR2 is SVGAGI (reference sequence).

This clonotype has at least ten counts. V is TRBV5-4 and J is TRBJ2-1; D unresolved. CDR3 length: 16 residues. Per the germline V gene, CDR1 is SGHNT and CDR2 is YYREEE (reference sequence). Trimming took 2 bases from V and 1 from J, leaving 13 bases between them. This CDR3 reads CASSLGPDSSYNEQFF. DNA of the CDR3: TGTGCCAGCAGCTTAGGCCCTGACTCTTCCTACAATGAGCAGTTCTTC.

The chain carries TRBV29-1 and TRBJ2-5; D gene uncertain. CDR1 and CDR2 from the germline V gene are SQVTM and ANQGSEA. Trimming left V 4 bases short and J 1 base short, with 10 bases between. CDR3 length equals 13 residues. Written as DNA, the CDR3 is TGCAGCGTTGCGCGGTATATCCAAGAGACCCAGTACTTC. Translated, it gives CSVARYIQETQYF.

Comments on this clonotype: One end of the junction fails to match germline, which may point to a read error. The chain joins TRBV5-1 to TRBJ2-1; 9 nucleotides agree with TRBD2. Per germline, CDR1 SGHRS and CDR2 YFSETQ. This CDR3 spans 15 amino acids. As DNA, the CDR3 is TGTGCCAGCAGCCCCGGGTCTAGCGGGACCGGTGAGCAGTTCTTC. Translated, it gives CASSPGSSGTGEQFF.

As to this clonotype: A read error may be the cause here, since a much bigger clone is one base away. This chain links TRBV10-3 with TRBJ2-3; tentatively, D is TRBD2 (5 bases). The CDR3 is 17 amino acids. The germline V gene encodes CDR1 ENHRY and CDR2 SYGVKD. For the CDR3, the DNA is TGTGACATCCTACAGCGGAGCCCGCACCATAGCACAGATACGCAGTATTTT. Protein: CDILQRSPHHSTDTQYF.

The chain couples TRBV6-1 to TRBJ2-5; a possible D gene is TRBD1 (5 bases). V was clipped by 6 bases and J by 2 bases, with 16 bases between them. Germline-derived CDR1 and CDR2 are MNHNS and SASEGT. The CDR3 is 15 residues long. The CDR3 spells CASRYGSDSQETQYF. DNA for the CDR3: TGTGCCAGCAGGTACGGGTCAGACAGTCAAGAGACCCAGTACTTC.

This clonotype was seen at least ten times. In DNA form, the CDR3 reads TGTGCCAGCAGCTACAGGGTAAAGACCCAGTACTTC. Its protein is CASSYRVKTQYF. The gene calls are TRBV13 and TRBJ2-5; D may be TRBD1 (6 bases). The CDR3 contains 12 residues. Germline V lookup: CDR1 PRHDT, CDR2 FYEKMQ (reference sequence). Deletions cut 4 bases from V and 6 bases from J, with 9 bases between.

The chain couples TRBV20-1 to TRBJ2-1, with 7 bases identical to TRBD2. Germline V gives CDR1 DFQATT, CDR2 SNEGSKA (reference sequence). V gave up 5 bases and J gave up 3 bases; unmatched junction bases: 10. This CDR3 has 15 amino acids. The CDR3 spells CSAPLPAGLYNEQFF. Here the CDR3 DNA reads TGCAGTGCTCCCCTTCCAGCGGGGCTCTACAATGAGCAGTTCTTC.

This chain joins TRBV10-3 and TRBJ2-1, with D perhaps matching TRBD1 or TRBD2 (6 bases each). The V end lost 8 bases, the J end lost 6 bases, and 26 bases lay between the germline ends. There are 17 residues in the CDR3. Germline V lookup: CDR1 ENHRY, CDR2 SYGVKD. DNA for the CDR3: TGTGCCATCGACCAAGGGGGGAAGATGCGGAAAATCAATGAGCAGTTCTTC. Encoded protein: CAIDQGGKMRKINEQFF.

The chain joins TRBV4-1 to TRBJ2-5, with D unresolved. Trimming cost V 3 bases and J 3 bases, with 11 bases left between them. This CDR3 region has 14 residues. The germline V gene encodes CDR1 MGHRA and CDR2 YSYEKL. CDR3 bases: TGCGCCAGCAGCCAGGACCCCGAAGAAGAGACCCAGTACTTC. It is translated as CASSQDPEEETQYF.

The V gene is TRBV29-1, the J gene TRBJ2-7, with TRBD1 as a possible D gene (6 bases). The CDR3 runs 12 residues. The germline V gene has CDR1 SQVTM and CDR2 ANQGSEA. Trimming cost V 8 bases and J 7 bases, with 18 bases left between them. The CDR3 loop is CSRQGSSGEQYF. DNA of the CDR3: TGCAGCAGGCAGGGGTCCTCTGGGGAGCAGTACTTC.

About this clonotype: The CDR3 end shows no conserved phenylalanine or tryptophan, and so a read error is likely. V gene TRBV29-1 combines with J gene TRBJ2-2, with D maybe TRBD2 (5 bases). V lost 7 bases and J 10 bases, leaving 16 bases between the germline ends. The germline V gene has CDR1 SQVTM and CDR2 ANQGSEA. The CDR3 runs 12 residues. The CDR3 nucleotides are TGCAGCGCGCAGAGGGCTGCTTTGGAGCTGTTTCTC. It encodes CSAQRAALELFL.

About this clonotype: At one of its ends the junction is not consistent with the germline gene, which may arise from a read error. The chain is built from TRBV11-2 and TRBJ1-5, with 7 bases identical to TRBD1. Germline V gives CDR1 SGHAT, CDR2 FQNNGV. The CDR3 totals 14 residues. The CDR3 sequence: CVSSPTGSDRPQHF. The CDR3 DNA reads TGTGTCAGCAGCCCGACAGGGTCTGATCGGCCCCAGCATTTT.

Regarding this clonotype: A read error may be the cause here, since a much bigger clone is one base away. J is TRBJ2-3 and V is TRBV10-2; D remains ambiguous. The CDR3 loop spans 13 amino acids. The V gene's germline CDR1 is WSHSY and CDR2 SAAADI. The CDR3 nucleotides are TGCGCCAGCAGTGATGTCAGCACAGATACGCTGTATTTT. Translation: CASSDVSTDTLYF.

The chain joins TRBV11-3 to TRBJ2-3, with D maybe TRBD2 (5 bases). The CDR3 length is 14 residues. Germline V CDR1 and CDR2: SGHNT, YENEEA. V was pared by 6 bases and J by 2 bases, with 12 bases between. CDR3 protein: CASRPGLDTDTQYF. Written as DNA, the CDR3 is TGTGCCAGCAGGCCAGGACTGGACACAGATACGCAGTATTTT.